These 3 T cell receptor beta chains were sequenced from one sample in a study of early T cells in non-severe SARS-CoV-2 infection. TCRdb independently ran MiXCR on the 5' RACE reads; one entry per CDR3 protein. The sample lists tens of thousands of distinct CDR3 sequences, about 6% seen once, with 7.5% to 8.5% in the top ten. Sample: whole blood, taken at baseline. The receptors were gathered from an adult who was a healthcare worker with PCR-confirmed SARS-CoV-2 infection or an uninfected control (not recorded which).

Ten or more counts support this clonotype. The chain has TRBV12-3 or TRBV12-4 and TRBJ1-5; D unresolved. V was trimmed by 6 bases and J by 3 bases, leaving 15 bases between them. This CDR3 has 15 amino acids. The chain's CDR3 is CASSLAASFNQPQHF. For the CDR3, the DNA is TGTGCCAGCAGCCTGGCGGCATCTTTCAATCAGCCCCAGCATTTT.

This clonotype was picked up many times. The CDR3 region is CSARAGQGYEQYF. The CDR3 DNA reads TGCAGTGCTAGAGCAGGACAGGGCTACGAGCAGTACTTC. The V gene is TRBV20-1, the J gene TRBJ2-7; TRBD1 aligns across 8 bases. This CDR3 spans 13 amino acids. V dropped 1 base and J dropped 3; count of bases not matched to a gene: 2. From germline, CDR1 is DFQATT and CDR2 SNEGSKA (reference sequence).

In nucleotides, the CDR3 is TGCGCCAGCAGCTTGGCAGGGATCGGTGAAAAACTGTTTTTT. Residues: CASSLAGIGEKLFF. This rearrangement joins TRBV5-1 to TRBJ1-4; possible D gene TRBD1, 5 bases. CDR1 is SGHRS and CDR2 is YFSETQ in the germline V gene. Trimming left V 0 bases short and J 7 bases short, with 10 bases between. This CDR3 has 14 amino acids.